Presented here are 29 T cell receptor beta chains from one specimen sequenced in a study of T cells after yellow fever vaccination. TCRdb redid the calling of the 5' RACE reads with MiXCR, one entry per CDR3 protein. Of approximately 32,000 distinct CDR3 sequences detected, about 10% appear once; the ten largest clones hold 12%. Here the sequenced sample was PBMCs, either bulk or a sorted T-cell subset (CD4+, CD8+, memory, or dextramer-sorted; not recorded which), taken less than 16 days after the first yellow fever vaccination. The source is a man in his late teens or twenties who received the YFV17D yellow fever vaccine.

At least ten counts were recorded for this clonotype. The rearrangement links TRBV5-1 to TRBJ2-7, with D possibly matching TRBD1 (6 bases). The V gene's germline CDR1 is SGHRS and CDR2 YFSETQ. The CDR3 loop spans 16 amino acids. V lost 0 bases to trimming and J lost 6 bases, with 19 bases between them. This CDR3 reads CASSLGTAGVLGEQYF. CDR3 nucleotides: TGCGCCAGCAGCTTGGGTACGGCAGGGGTGCTTGGCGAGCAGTACTTC. Variable domain in full (rest from reference TRBV5-1 and TRBJ2-7): KAGVTQTPRYLIKTRGQQVTLSCSPISGHRSVSWYQQTPGQGLQFLFEYFSETQRNKGNFPGRFSGRQFSNSRSEMNVSTLELGDSALYLCASSLGTAGVLGEQYFGPGTRLTVT.

This clonotype was picked up many times. The CDR3 coding sequence is TGTGCCAGCAAGGTTTCAGGGGCGTATAATTCACCCCTCCACTTT. As protein: CASKVSGAYNSPLHF. The chain is built from TRBV2 and TRBJ1-6; tentative D call: TRBD1 (6 bases). The V end lost 7 bases, the J end lost 4 bases, and 14 bases lay between the germline ends. CDR1 and CDR2 (germline): SNHLY, FYNNEI. This CDR3 has 15 residues. The full variable domain, rest sourced from reference TRBV2 and TRBJ1-6, is EPEVTQTPSHQVTQMGQEVILRCVPISNHLYFYWYRQILGQKVEFLVSFYNNEISEKSEIFDDQFSVERPDGSNFTLKIRSTKLEDSAMYFCASKVSGAYNSPLHFGNGTRLTVT.

The chain couples TRBV5-4 to TRBJ2-3; D unclear. Germline V lookup: CDR1 SGHNT, CDR2 YYREEE (reference sequence). Between the trimmed V and J ends, which lost 0 bases and 7 bases, there was a span of 12 bases. The CDR3 spans 14 residues. CDR3 in DNA: TGTGCCAGCAGCTTGGGGAGTGACCGTTATACGCAGTATTTT. As protein: CASSLGSDRYTQYF.

By sample fraction, this clonotype is medium-sized. This chain links TRBV29-1 with TRBJ2-3; TRBD2 might be the D (6 bases). The CDR3 has 14 residues. Trimming removed 4 bases from V and 3 bases from J, with 14 bases in between. The germline V gene encodes CDR1 SQVTM and CDR2 ANQGSEA. The CDR3, as DNA: TGCAGCGTTGGAATTAGCGGAAGGACAGATACGCAGTATTTT. It yields the protein CSVGISGRTDTQYF.

The gene calls are TRBV19 and TRBJ1-2; the D gene is possibly TRBD1 (5 bases). Germline V CDR1 and CDR2: LNHDA, SQIVND (reference sequence). CDR3 size: 14 residues. V was shortened by 5 bases and J by 5 bases, with 15 bases between the two germline ends. DNA for the CDR3: TGTGCCAGTAGTCCCGACAGCCGGGGGTATGGCTACACCTTC. It yields the protein CASSPDSRGYGYTF.

V gene TRBV15 combines with J gene TRBJ2-6, with 7 bases that match TRBD2. Germline V gene data show CDR1 as LNHNV and CDR2 as YYDKDF (reference sequence). V dropped 3 bases and J dropped 0; count of bases not matched to a gene: 8. This CDR3 has 18 amino acids. The DNA of the CDR3 is TGTGCCACCAGCAGGGGGGGGGGTCCTAACTCTGGGGCCAACGTCCTGACTTTC. Residues: CATSRGGGPNSGANVLTF. Full variable domain (rest looked up from reference TRBV15 and TRBJ2-6): DAMVIQNPRYQVTQFGKPVTLSCSQTLNHNVMYWYQQKSSQAPKLLFHYYDKDFNNEADTPDNFQSRRPNTSFCFLDIRSPGLGDTAMYLCATSRGGGPNSGANVLTFGAGSRLTVL.

This clonotype was seen at least ten times. The chain links TRBV7-8 to TRBJ2-7; unclear D gene. Germline loops: CDR1 SGHVS, CDR2 FQNEAQ. This CDR3 region has 14 residues. The V and J ends lost 4 bases and 5 bases respectively, with 15 bases between them. The CDR3 region has the DNA TGTGCCAGCAGCTCGACACGGTGGCCCCACGAGCAGTACGTC. Amino acids: CASSSTRWPHEQYV.

This clonotype has a count of ten or more. The chain uses TRBV4-3 and TRBJ2-5; 7 bases line up with TRBD1. V was pared by 3 bases and J by 0 bases, with 1 base of the junction left unmatched. The CDR3 contains 14 residues. Germline V gene lookup returns CDR1 LGHNA and CDR2 YSLEER. CDR3 DNA: TGCGCCAGCAGCCAGGGACAGTACCAAGAGACCCAGTACTTC. Translated: CASSQGQYQETQYF.

This clonotype was detected ten times or more. This chain links TRBV12-3 or TRBV12-4 with TRBJ1-5, with D perhaps matching TRBD1 (5 bases). The CDR3 is 13 residues long. Between the trimmed V and J ends, which lost 7 bases and 7 bases, there was a span of 14 bases. The chain's CDR3 is CASTFSRDQPQHF. The CDR3 nucleotides read TGTGCCAGCACATTTTCCAGGGACCAGCCCCAGCATTTT.

Many counts were recorded for this clonotype. CDR3 residues: CASSFGGADTGELFF. The CDR3 bases are TGTGCCAGCAGCTTCGGGGGGGCGGACACCGGGGAGCTGTTTTTT. V usage is TRBV5-4 and J usage is TRBJ2-2; TRBD2 matches at 8 bases. The germline V gene has CDR1 SGHNT and CDR2 YYREEE (reference sequence). With 2 bases clipped from V and 3 bases from J, the junction kept 3 bases outside the gene matches. This CDR3 has 15 residues.

Ten or more counts support this clonotype. The chain has TRBV20-1 and TRBJ1-5, with D tentatively TRBD1 (6 bases). Germline V gives CDR1 DFQATT, CDR2 SNEGSKA (reference sequence). The V end was cut by 2 bases, the J end by 8 bases, with 19 bases between. The CDR3 spans 15 residues. The chain's CDR3 is CSARTLGQSGKPQHF. The DNA of the CDR3 is TGCAGTGCTAGAACCCTAGGACAGTCTGGGAAGCCCCAGCATTTT.

There are many counts of this clonotype. This chain joins TRBV6-1 and TRBJ2-7; the D gene is possibly TRBD1 (6 bases). Germline values: CDR1 MNHNS, CDR2 SASEGT. V shed 3 bases and J shed 2 bases, with 14 bases lying between them. This CDR3 spans 15 amino acids. CDR3 amino acids: CASSDRDTHPYEQYF. CDR3 nucleotide sequence: TGTGCCAGCAGTGACCGGGACACACATCCCTACGAGCAGTACTTC.

The sample holds many counts of this clonotype. The chain links TRBV5-1 to TRBJ2-3, with D perhaps TRBD1 (6 bases). Trimming removed 2 bases from V and 2 bases from J, with 9 bases in between. CDR1 SGHRS and CDR2 YFSETQ come from the germline V gene. The CDR3 has 14 amino acids. The CDR3: CASSFQGSTDTQYF. CDR3 DNA: TGCGCCAGCAGCTTCCAGGGGTCCACAGATACGCAGTATTTT.

This clonotype was recorded a few times. V is TRBV7-8 and J is TRBJ2-5, with 11 bases that match TRBD1. V lost 3 bases, J lost 2 bases, and 5 bases stayed unmatched. Germline CDR1 SGHVS, CDR2 FQNEAQ. The length of the CDR3 is 16 residues. The CDR3 DNA reads as TGTGCCAGCAGCTTGATGGGACAGGGGGGACAAGAGACCCAGTACTTC. Translation: CASSLMGQGGQETQYF.

This clonotype was found a few times. This rearrangement joins TRBV23-1 to TRBJ1-6; D remains unclear. TRBV23-1 is recorded as an ORF, its role being uncertain. Trimming left V 2 bases short and J 0 bases short, with 11 bases between. The CDR3 consists of 17 residues. The CDR3 DNA sequence: TGCGCCAGCAGTCAAGAGGCAGCCAGCTCCTATAATTCACCCCTCCACTTT. Its protein product is CASSQEAASSYNSPLHF.

This clonotype occurred many times. The rearrangement links TRBV20-1 to TRBJ1-6; the D gene is possibly TRBD1 (5 bases). Deletions cut 7 bases from V and 7 bases from J, with 11 bases between. CDR3 length: 12 amino acids. The germline gives CDR1 DFQATT, CDR2 SNEGSKA (reference sequence). CDR3 sequence (DNA): TGCAGTGTGTACAGGCGAAATTCACCCCTCCACTTT. Translated, it gives CSVYRRNSPLHF.

This clonotype was observed at least ten times. This sequence joins TRBV11-2 and TRBJ2-5, with D uncertain. The CDR3 is 14 residues long. The ends were cut back, 5 bases at V and 5 bases at J, with 15 bases in the middle. CDR1 is SGHAT and CDR2 is FQNNGV in the germline V gene. CDR3 protein: CASSPPGFGETQYF. In nucleotides, the CDR3 is TGTGCCAGCAGCCCCCCAGGATTCGGGGAGACCCAGTACTTC.

This clonotype was detected only a few times. The CDR3 nucleotides read TGCGCCAGCAGCTCCGAGGGCCAGGGTTTAGGATACGAGCAGTACTTC. This codes for CASSSEGQGLGYEQYF. The chain couples TRBV5-1 to TRBJ2-7; tentatively, D is TRBD1 or TRBD2 (5 bases each). This CDR3 spans 16 amino acids. The germline gives CDR1 SGHRS, CDR2 YFSETQ. The V gene lost 3 bases and the J gene lost 4 bases, with 20 bases spanning the gap.

This clonotype has at least ten counts. The chain couples TRBV29-1 to TRBJ1-5, with no clear D. This CDR3 comprises 12 residues. The V end lost 4 bases, the J end lost 4 bases, and 8 bases lay between the germline ends. Germline V gene data show CDR1 as SQVTM and CDR2 as ANQGSEA. In nucleotides, the CDR3 is TGCAGCGTTGGACGGGGAAATCAGCCCCAGCATTTT. The encoded protein is CSVGRGNQPQHF.

Ten or more counts support this clonotype. The chain couples TRBV19 to TRBJ1-1, with D tentatively TRBD1 (5 bases). V lost 9 bases, J lost 14 bases, and 28 bases lay in between. This CDR3 region has 14 residues. Germline V gene sequence: CDR1 LNHDA, CDR2 SQIVND (reference sequence). The CDR3 DNA sequence: TGTGCCAGCGACAAAAGGGGAGACTCGCGTTATTTCTTCTTT. This codes for CASDKRGDSRYFFF.

This clonotype showed up many times. The chain joins TRBV28 to TRBJ2-7, with no clear D. This CDR3 comprises 18 residues. Germline V gene sequence: CDR1 MDHEN, CDR2 SYDVKM. With 3 bases removed from V and 1 base from J, the gap between germline ends came to 22 bases. As DNA, the CDR3 is TGTGCCAGCAGTTTTCGCCGCACACGAGCTTTAACGTCCTACGAGCAGTACGTC. This sequence encodes CASSFRRTRALTSYEQYV.

In its sample, this clonotype was seen many times. Written as DNA, the CDR3 is TGTGCCAGCAGTGGGACAGAGGCCTACGAGCAGTACTTC. Protein: CASSGTEAYEQYF. This chain links TRBV27 with TRBJ2-7, with TRBD1 identical over 7 bases. Per germline, CDR1 MNHEY and CDR2 SMNVEV (reference sequence). There are 13 residues in the CDR3. J lost 2 bases, V lost 5 bases, and 3 bases had no gene match.

In its sample, this clonotype was seen many times. This chain links TRBV27 with TRBJ2-7; 8 bases are a match to TRBD1. CDR1 is MNHEY and CDR2 is SMNVEV in the germline V gene (reference sequence). Losses at the gene ends were 6 bases for V and 3 bases for J; bases not matched to a gene: 10. The CDR3 extends over 15 amino acids. CDR3 residues: CASSRYRGSLYEQYV. The DNA for the CDR3 is TGTGCCAGCAGCCGTTACAGGGGGTCCCTCTACGAGCAGTACGTC.

This clonotype was detected ten times or more. The chain is built from TRBV6-5 and TRBJ2-7, with D perhaps given as TRBD1 or TRBD2 (5 bases each). This CDR3 is built from 16 residues. CDR1 and CDR2 from the germline V gene are MNHEY and SVGAGI. The germline V and J ends were trimmed by 4 bases and 0 bases, with 16 bases remaining between them. CDR3 DNA: TGTGCCAGCAGTTCAGGGACCGGGACGGACTCCTACGAGCAGTACGTC. Its protein is CASSSGTGTDSYEQYV.

This clonotype was detected many times. The chain employs TRBV11-2 and TRBJ2-1; 7 bases align to TRBD1. The CDR3 contains 16 residues. Germline assignment: CDR1 SGHAT and CDR2 FQNNGV. Losses at the gene ends were 5 bases for V and 2 bases for J; bases not matched to a gene: 9. CDR3 residues: CASSLTRQGTYNEQFF. The CDR3 nucleotides are TGTGCCAGCAGCCTCACGCGACAGGGTACCTACAATGAGCAGTTCTTC.

Ten or more counts support this clonotype. The J gene is TRBJ2-5, the V gene TRBV5-2; the listed D gene, TRBD1, was not tested against the DNA. TRBV5-2 is a documented pseudogene. This CDR3 region has 22 residues. The CDR3 region has the DNA TGTGCCAGCAAGAAGGACGGACCGCCGACGGCAACTTTCAGGGGGATGTTGGAGACCCAGTACTTC. Translation: CASKKDGPPTATFRGMLETQYF.

This clonotype was recorded at least ten times. The chain couples TRBV5-5 to TRBJ2-7; tentative D call: TRBD1 (6 bases). Trimming took 3 bases from V and 1 from J, leaving 8 bases between them. In germline, CDR1 is SGHKS, CDR2 YYEKEE (reference sequence). The length of the CDR3 is 13 residues. The CDR3 DNA sequence: TGTGCCAGCAGCTCCCAGGGGTCCTACGAGCAGTACGTC. Its protein is CASSSQGSYEQYV.

The sample holds many counts of this clonotype. V usage is TRBV12-3 or TRBV12-4 and J usage is TRBJ1-4; TRBD1 aligns across 10 bases. The CDR3 contains 15 residues. Trimming cost V 5 bases and J 5 bases; bases outside gene matches: 5. For the CDR3, the DNA is TGTGCCAGCAGTAAACGGACAGGGGGAAATGAAAAACTGTTTTTT. Translation: CASSKRTGGNEKLFF.

This clonotype was seen at least ten times. The chain has TRBV7-2 and TRBJ2-7; D unclear. V lost 3 bases, J lost 0 bases, and 9 bases lay in between. Germline lookup yields CDR1 SGHTA and CDR2 FQGNSA. The CDR3 has 14 residues. DNA of the CDR3: TGTGCCAGCAGCTTGTCAGGTGCCTCCTACGAGCAGTACTTC. This gives the protein CASSLSGASYEQYF.